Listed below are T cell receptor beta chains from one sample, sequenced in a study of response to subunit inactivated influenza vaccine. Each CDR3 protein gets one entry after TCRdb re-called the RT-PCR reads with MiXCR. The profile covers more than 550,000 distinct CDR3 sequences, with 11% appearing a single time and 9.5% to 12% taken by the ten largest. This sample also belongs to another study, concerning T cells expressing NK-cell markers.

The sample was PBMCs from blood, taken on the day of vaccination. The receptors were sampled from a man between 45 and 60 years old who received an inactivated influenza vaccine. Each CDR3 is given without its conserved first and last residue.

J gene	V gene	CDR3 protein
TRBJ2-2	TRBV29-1	RWGGSTTGELF
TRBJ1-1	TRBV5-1	ASTWGAYRIKNTEAF
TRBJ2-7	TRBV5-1	ASSLALGARYEQY
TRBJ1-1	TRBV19	ASRGGTQVKAF
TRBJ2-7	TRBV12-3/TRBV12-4	ASSLRTGGYEQY
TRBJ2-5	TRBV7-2	ASTLFQQGETQY
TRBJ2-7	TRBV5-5	ASSPWTAAGGEQY
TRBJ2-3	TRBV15	ATSRGEFGHGDTQY
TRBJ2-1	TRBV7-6	ASSLQYLSGNEQF
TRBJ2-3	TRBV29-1	SIFLGTDTQY
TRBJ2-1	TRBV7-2	ASSSRDGSSYNEQF
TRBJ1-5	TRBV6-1	ASSEARRISNQPQH
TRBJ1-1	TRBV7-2	ASSKDRREAF
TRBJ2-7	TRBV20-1	SARTGTSGSWASYEQY
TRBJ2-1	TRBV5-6	ASSGSAVVDEQF
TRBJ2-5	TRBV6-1	ASSRHRDRVQETQY
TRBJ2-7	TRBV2	ASNSRSAEQY
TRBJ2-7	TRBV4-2	ASSHPKGGGSSYEQY
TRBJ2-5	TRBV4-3	ASSQVYSQETQY
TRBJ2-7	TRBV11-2	ASSADRDDEQY
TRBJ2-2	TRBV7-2	ASSFQPLAGYTGELF
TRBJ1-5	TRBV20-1	SASTRDRAQPQH
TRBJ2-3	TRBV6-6	ASSYEPGDTQY
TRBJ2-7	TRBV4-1	ASSQSPQLYEQY
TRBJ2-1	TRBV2	ASKRDRDEQF
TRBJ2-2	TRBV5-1	ASSPFMNTGELF
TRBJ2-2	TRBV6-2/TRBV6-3	ASSYQLTTTGELF
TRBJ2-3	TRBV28	ASKSGISTDTQY
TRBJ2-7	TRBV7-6	ASSPDRGGFYEQY
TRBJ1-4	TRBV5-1	ASSSRQPNEKLF
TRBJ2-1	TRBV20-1	SVSGNEQF
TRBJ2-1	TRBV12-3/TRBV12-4	ASSLARDGEQF
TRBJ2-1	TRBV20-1	SARALLGEQF
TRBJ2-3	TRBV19	ASSNGRGQLTDTQY
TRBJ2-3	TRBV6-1	ASSGVSSTDTQY
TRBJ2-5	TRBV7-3	ASSRSGTEHQKTQY
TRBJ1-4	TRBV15	ATSIGTEDEKLF
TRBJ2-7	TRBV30	AWISFRTGGDSYEQY
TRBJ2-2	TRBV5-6	ASSLDPTGELF
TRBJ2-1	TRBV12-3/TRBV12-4	ASSSQRTSEQF
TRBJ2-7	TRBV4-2	ASSRGTSGIAYEQY
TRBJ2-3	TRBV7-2	ASSLMKGDTQY
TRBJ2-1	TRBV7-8	ASSLNRIRTEQF
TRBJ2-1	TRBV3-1	ASSQEGDSDLYNEQF
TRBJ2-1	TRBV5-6	ASSLLSGSPNEQF
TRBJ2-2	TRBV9	ASSVGLASNTGELF
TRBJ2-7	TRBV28	ASSPGLVGVSYEQY
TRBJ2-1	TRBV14	ASSQEFGVNEQF
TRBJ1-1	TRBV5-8	ASSLFGSSEAF
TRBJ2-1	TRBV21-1	AGGSNEQF
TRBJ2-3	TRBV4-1	ASSQELLAGAYQKITHTQY
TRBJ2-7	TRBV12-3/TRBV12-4	ASSHTDSFQYEQY
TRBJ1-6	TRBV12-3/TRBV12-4	ASILSGQNSPLH
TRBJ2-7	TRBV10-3	AIIGQGMNYEQY
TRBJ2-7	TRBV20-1	SYLRTGRGEQY